This entry lists 8 T cell receptor beta chains sequenced from one sample in a study of beta chain features in type 1 diabetes. General study findings and limits: Shortening of TCRB CDR3s, moderate but significant, appeared in all four CD4+ subsets of Type 1 diabetes patients.

What these receptors recognize is not known. What was sequenced were expressed TCRB transcripts, since all of the isolated RNA had been reverse transcribed. Repertoires were generated with immunoSEQ multiplex PCR, while TCRdb's copy carries only in-frame clones and drops some. The sample has roughly 730,000 clones; 10% to 15% are singletons. The sample consisted of naive CD4+ T cells from blood. These receptors were obtained from a man younger than 35 with type 1 diabetes.

This clone turned up a few times. This rearrangement joins TRBV30 to TRBJ1-4, with 8 positions matching TRBD1. This CDR3 contains 16 residues. CDR1 and CDR2 (germline): GTSNPN, SVGIG (reference sequence). Germline trimming cut 2 bases from V and 3 bases from J; bases unmatched to any gene: 8. The CDR3 sequence: CAWSTYTGGANEKLFF. DNA of the CDR3: TGTGCCTGGAGTACATATACAGGGGGGGCTAATGAAAAACTGTTTTTT.

This clone was seen many times. The V gene is TRBV30, the J gene TRBJ1-1, with TRBD1 as a possible D gene (6 bases). Deletions cut 8 bases from V and 0 bases from J, with 13 bases between. The germline gives CDR1 GTSNPN, CDR2 SVGIG (reference sequence). The CDR3 has 13 amino acids. CDR3 in amino acids: CAGRWTVNTEAFF. The CDR3 DNA sequence: TGTGCCGGTCGGTGGACAGTGAACACTGAAGCTTTCTTT.

The chain couples TRBV6-5 to TRBJ2-5, with D tentatively TRBD1 or TRBD2 (5 bases each). V gave up 3 bases and J gave up 4 bases, with 15 bases separating them. The CDR3 length is 15 residues. Per the germline V gene, CDR1 is MNHEY and CDR2 is SVGAGI. The CDR3 protein is CASSYVVGTGETQYF. CDR3 in DNA: TGTGCCAGCAGTTATGTGGTGGGGACGGGAGAGACCCAGTACTTC.

This clone turned up a few times. V and J are TRBV28 and TRBJ1-2; D is possibly TRBD1 (5 bases). The CDR3 has 13 residues. Germline V gene sequence: CDR1 MDHEN, CDR2 SYDVKM. Trimming took off 5 bases at V and 5 bases at J, with 12 bases between the two ends. CDR3 protein: CASSPDRGYGYTF. The DNA for the CDR3 is TGTGCCAGCAGTCCAGACAGAGGGTATGGCTACACCTTC.

The rearrangement links TRBV4-1 to TRBJ1-2, with D possibly matching TRBD1 (5 bases). CDR3 length: 13 amino acids. The germline CDR1 and CDR2 sequences are MGHRA and YSYEKL. V was trimmed by 0 bases and J by 6 bases, leaving 8 bases between them. The CDR3 bases are TGCGCCAGCAGCCAAGATCAAGGGGATGGCTACACCTTC. Residues: CASSQDQGDGYTF.

This clone appeared a few times. V is TRBV14 and J is TRBJ2-1; no reliable D call. The ends were cut back, 1 base at V and 13 bases at J, with 11 bases in the middle. Germline CDR1 SGHDN, CDR2 FVKESK. The CDR3 spans 12 residues. The CDR3 sequence: CASSQGLAVQFF. The DNA for the CDR3 is TGTGCCAGCAGCCAAGGTTTGGCGGTTCAGTTCTTC. Complete variable domain (other parts from reference TRBV14 and TRBJ2-1): EAGVTQFPSHSVIEKGQTVTLRCDPISGHDNLYWYRRVMGKEIKFLLHFVKESKQDESGMPNNRFLAERTGGTYSTLKVQPAELEDSGVYFCASSQGLAVQFFGPGTRLTVL.

The CDR3 DNA sequence: TGTGCCAGCAGCTTGGCCTGGGGGGCCAACGTCCTGACTTTC. Amino acids: CASSLAWGANVLTF. The chain is built from TRBV5-6 and TRBJ2-6, with unresolved D. V gave up 0 bases and J gave up 4 bases, with 5 bases separating them. The CDR3 runs to 14 residues. Germline V gene data show CDR1 as SGHDT and CDR2 as YYEEEE. Filled out from reference TRBV5-6 and TRBJ2-6, the complete variable domain reads DAGVTQSPTHLIKTRGQQVTLRCSPKSGHDTVSWYQQALGQGPQFIFQYYEEEERQRGNFPDRFSGHQFPNYSSELNVNALLLGDSALYLCASSLAWGANVLTFGAGSRLTVL.

The rearrangement joins TRBV20-1 to TRBJ2-3; D uncertain. CDR1 is DFQATT, CDR2 SNEGSKA, per germline (reference sequence). Trimming removed 6 bases from V and 7 bases from J, with 11 bases in between. This CDR3 has 11 residues. CDR3 in DNA: TGCAGTGCCCGTGAGTCTAATACGCAGTATTTT. Amino acid sequence: CSARESNTQYF.